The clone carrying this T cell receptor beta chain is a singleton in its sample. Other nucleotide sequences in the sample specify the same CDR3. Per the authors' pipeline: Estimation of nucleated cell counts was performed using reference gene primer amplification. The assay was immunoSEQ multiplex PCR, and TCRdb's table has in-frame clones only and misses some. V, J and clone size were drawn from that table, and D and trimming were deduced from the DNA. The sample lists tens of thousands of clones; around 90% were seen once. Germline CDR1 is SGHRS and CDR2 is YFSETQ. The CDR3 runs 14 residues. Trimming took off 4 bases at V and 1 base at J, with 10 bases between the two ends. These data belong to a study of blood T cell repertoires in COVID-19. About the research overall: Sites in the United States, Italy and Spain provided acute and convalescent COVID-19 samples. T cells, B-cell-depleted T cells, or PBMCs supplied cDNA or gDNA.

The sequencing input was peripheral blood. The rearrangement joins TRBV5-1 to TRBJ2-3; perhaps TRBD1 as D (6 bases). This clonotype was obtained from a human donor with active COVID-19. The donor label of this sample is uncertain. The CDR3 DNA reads TGCGCCAGCAGCCTATCAGGGGGCACAGATACGCAGTATTTT. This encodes CASSLSGGTDTQYF. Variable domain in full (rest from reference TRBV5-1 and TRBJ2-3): KAGVTQTPRYLIKTRGQQVTLSCSPISGHRSVSWYQQTPGQGLQFLFEYFSETQRNKGNFPGRFSGRQFSNSRSEMNVSTLELGDSALYLCASSLSGGTDTQYFGPGTRLTVL.